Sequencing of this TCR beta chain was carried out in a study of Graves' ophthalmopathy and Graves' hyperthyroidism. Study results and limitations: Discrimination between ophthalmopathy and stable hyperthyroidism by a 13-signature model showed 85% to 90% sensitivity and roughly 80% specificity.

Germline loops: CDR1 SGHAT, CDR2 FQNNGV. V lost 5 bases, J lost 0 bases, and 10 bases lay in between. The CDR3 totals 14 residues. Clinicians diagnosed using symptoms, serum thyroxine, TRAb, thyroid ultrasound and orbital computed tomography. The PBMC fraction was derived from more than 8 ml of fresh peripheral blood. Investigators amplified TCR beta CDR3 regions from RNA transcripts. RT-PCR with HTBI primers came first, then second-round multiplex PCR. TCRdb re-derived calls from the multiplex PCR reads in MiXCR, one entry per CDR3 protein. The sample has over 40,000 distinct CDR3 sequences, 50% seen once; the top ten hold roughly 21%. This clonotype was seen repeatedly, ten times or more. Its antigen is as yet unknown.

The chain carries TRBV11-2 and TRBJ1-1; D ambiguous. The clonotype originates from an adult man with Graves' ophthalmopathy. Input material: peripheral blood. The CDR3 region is CASSPQNMNTEAFF. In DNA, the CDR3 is TGTGCCAGCAGCCCTCAGAACATGAACACTGAAGCTTTCTTT. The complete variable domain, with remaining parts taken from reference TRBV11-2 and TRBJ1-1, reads EAGVAQSPRYKIIEKRQSVAFWCNPISGHATLYWYQQILGQGPKLLIQFQNNGVVDDSQLPKDRFSAERLKGVDSTLKIQPAKLEDSAVYLCASSPQNMNTEAFFGQGTRLTVV.